One and the same sample provided the 15 T cell receptor beta chains below, sequenced in a study of blood T cell repertoires in COVID-19. Produced via immunoSEQ multiplex PCR; TCRdb's table is partial and in-frame only. The sample carries roughly 4,000 clones, approximately 90% recorded once. The source material was peripheral blood. These receptors all stem from a woman in her sixties or seventies with active COVID-19.

The chain combines TRBV24-1 with TRBJ2-3; 7 bases are shared with TRBD1. Germline lookup yields CDR1 KGHDR and CDR2 SFDVKD. The J segment lost 8 bases and the V segment lost 3 bases, leaving 13 bases of the junction unmatched. The CDR3 length is 16 residues. The CDR3 DNA sequence: TGTGCCACCAGTGATGCAGGACAGGCTGAGCCTGGTACGCAGTATTTT. This sequence encodes CATSDAGQAEPGTQYF.

This clone has just one count. The J gene is TRBJ1-2, the V gene TRBV6-5; D unclear. The germline gives CDR1 MNHEY, CDR2 SVGAGI. V was shortened by 6 bases and J by 0 bases, with 8 bases between the two germline ends. This CDR3 has 13 residues. The CDR3 reads CASRRASNYGYTF. The CDR3 DNA is TGTGCCAGCAGGAGGGCGTCTAACTATGGCTACACCTTC.

This chain joins TRBV25-1 and TRBJ2-3, with D unresolved. Trimming stripped 7 bases from V and 0 bases from J, with 17 bases between. CDR3 length: 16 residues. The germline V gene has CDR1 MGHDK and CDR2 SYGVNS. Here the CDR3 DNA reads TGTGCCAGCACCCATTCTCATAGCTCTAGCACAGATACGCAGTATTTT. It specifies CASTHSHSSSTDTQYF.

This clone was seen a single time. The chain employs TRBV10-3 and TRBJ2-3; D might be TRBD1 (6 bases). The germline V gene encodes CDR1 ENHRY and CDR2 SYGVKD. The CDR3 totals 14 residues. The V end was cut by 3 bases, the J end by 4 bases, with 11 bases between. In DNA form, the CDR3 reads TGTGCCATCAGTGAACCGCGGACAGCAGATACGCAGTATTTT. Protein product: CAISEPRTADTQYF.

The genes are TRBV7-8 and TRBJ1-6; TRBD1 is a possible D gene (6 bases). V dropped 0 bases and J dropped 6 bases, with 12 bases sitting between them. Germline-derived CDR1 and CDR2 are SGHVS and FQNEAQ. CDR3 length equals 16 residues. The CDR3, as DNA: TGTGCCAGCAGCTTAGCAGTGGACAGCCTTAATTCACCCCTCCACTTT. Amino acids: CASSLAVDSLNSPLHF.

The CDR3 reads CAISGGPPRWYEQYF. CDR3 DNA: TGTGCCATCAGTGGCGGCCCCCCGAGGTGGTACGAGCAGTACTTC. The V gene is TRBV10-3, the J gene TRBJ2-7; D unclear. Germline V gene data show CDR1 as ENHRY and CDR2 as SYGVKD. This CDR3 contains 15 residues. V gave up 4 bases and J gave up 4 bases, with 17 bases separating them.

V gene TRBV7-8 combines with J gene TRBJ1-3, with no clear D. Trimming left V 0 bases short and J 0 bases short, with 6 bases between. Per germline, CDR1 SGHVS and CDR2 FQNEAQ. This CDR3 is built from 15 residues. The CDR3 DNA sequence: TGTGCCAGCAGCTTAGCGCTGAGCTCTGGAAACACCATATATTTT. It is translated as CASSLALSSGNTIYF. Full variable domain (rest looked up from reference TRBV7-8 and TRBJ1-3): GAGVSQSPRYKVAKRGQDVALRCDPISGHVSLFWYQQALGQGPEFLTYFQNEAQLDKSGLPSDRFFAERPEGSVSTLKIQRTQQEDSAVYLCASSLALSSGNTIYFGEGSWLTVV.

The chain recombines TRBV5-5 with TRBJ1-4; D may be TRBD1 (6 bases). The germline V and J ends were trimmed by 3 bases and 4 bases, with 10 bases remaining between them. The length of the CDR3 is 14 residues. The germline V gene has CDR1 SGHKS and CDR2 YYEKEE (reference sequence). CDR3 sequence: CASSSGQSNEKLFF. The CDR3 coding sequence is TGTGCCAGCAGCTCAGGACAGAGTAATGAAAAACTGTTTTTT.

There are a few counts of this clone. The rearrangement links TRBV2 to TRBJ2-7; 13 nucleotides line up with TRBD2. CDR3 length: 16 residues. Germline lookup yields CDR1 SNHLY and CDR2 FYNNEI. V was clipped by 5 bases and J by 2 bases; unmatched bases: 6. CDR3 residues: CASSIGTSGAPYEQYF. DNA of the CDR3: TGTGCCAGCAGTATAGGGACTAGCGGGGCCCCCTACGAGCAGTACTTC.

The J gene is TRBJ2-2, the V gene TRBV2; maybe TRBD1 (6 bases). CDR3 size: 16 residues. The V and J ends lost 2 bases and 0 bases respectively, with 10 bases between them. Per the germline V gene, CDR1 is SNHLY and CDR2 is FYNNEI. In DNA form, the CDR3 reads TGTGCCAGCAGTGAAATCGAGGGGGCGAACACCGGGGAGCTGTTTTTT. Translation: CASSEIEGANTGELFF.

This chain uses TRBV30 with TRBJ2-5, with D perhaps matching TRBD1 (7 bases). This CDR3 region has 15 residues. Germline V gene sequence: CDR1 GTSNPN, CDR2 SVGIG (reference sequence). Deletions cut 8 bases from V and 5 bases from J, with 24 bases between. The CDR3 sequence is CAGVEGATHLETQYF. CDR3 bases: TGTGCCGGGGTGGAGGGGGCGACTCATTTGGAGACCCAGTACTTC.

The CDR3 loop reads CASSAPTGQETQYF. The DNA for the CDR3 is TGTGCCAGCAGTGCCCCCACGGGCCAAGAGACCCAGTACTTC. The chain combines TRBV25-1 with TRBJ2-5; no reliable D call. The CDR3 sequence is 14 residues long. Germline V gene sequence: CDR1 MGHDK, CDR2 SYGVNS. Between the trimmed V and J ends, which lost 4 bases and 1 base, there was a span of 10 bases. Filled out from reference TRBV25-1 and TRBJ2-5, the complete variable domain reads EADIYQTPRYLVIGTGKKITLECSQTMGHDKMYWYQQDPGMELHLIHYSYGVNSTEKGDLSSESTVSRIRTEHFPLTLESARPSHTSQYLCASSAPTGQETQYFGPGTRLLVL.

The chain uses TRBV5-1 and TRBJ2-7; 10 bases match TRBD1. Germline CDR1 and CDR2: SGHRS and YFSETQ. V lost 4 bases to trimming and J lost 2 bases; unmatched junction nucleotides: 3. CDR3 size: 14 residues. The CDR3: CASSVGQGAYEQYF. DNA of the CDR3: TGCGCCAGCAGCGTAGGACAGGGGGCCTACGAGCAGTACTTC. The full variable domain, rest sourced from reference TRBV5-1 and TRBJ2-7, is KAGVTQTPRYLIKTRGQQVTLSCSPISGHRSVSWYQQTPGQGLQFLFEYFSETQRNKGNFPGRFSGRQFSNSRSEMNVSTLELGDSALYLCASSVGQGAYEQYFGPGTRLTVT.

The chain combines TRBV25-1 with TRBJ1-2; TRBD1 aligns across 9 bases. CDR3 length: 13 amino acids. Germline V gene lookup returns CDR1 MGHDK and CDR2 SYGVNS. V lost 6 bases to trimming and J lost 5 bases; unmatched junction nucleotides: 4. CDR3 bases: TGTGCCAGCAGGAACGGACAGGGGTATGGCTACACCTTC. It specifies CASRNGQGYGYTF.

The CDR3 DNA reads TGTGCCTGGAGTGCGACTAGAATCGTGGGGGAAACAGATACGCAGTATTTT. Translated, it gives CAWSATRIVGETDTQYF. The chain links TRBV30 to TRBJ2-3; perhaps TRBD2 as D (6 bases). Germline loops: CDR1 GTSNPN, CDR2 SVGIG (reference sequence). Trimming shortened V by 1 base and J by 3 bases, and 20 bases separated the two germline ends. The CDR3 has 17 residues.